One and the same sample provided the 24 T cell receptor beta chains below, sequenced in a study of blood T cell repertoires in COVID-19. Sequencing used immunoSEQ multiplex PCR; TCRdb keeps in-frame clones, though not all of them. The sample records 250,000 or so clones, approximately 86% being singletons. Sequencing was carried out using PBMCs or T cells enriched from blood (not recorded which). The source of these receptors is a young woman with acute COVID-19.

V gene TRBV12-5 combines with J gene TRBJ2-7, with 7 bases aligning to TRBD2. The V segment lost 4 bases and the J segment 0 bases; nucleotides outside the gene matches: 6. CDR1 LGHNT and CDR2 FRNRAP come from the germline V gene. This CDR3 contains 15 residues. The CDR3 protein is CASGSGGGNSYEQYF. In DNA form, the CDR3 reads TGTGCTAGTGGTTCTGGGGGGGGGAACTCCTACGAGCAGTACTTC. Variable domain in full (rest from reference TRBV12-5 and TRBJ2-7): DARVTQTPRHKVTEMGQEVTMRCQPILGHNTVFWYRQTMMQGLELLAYFRNRAPLDDSGMPKDRFSAEMPDATLATLKIQPSEPRDSAVYFCASGSGGGNSYEQYFGPGTRLTVT.

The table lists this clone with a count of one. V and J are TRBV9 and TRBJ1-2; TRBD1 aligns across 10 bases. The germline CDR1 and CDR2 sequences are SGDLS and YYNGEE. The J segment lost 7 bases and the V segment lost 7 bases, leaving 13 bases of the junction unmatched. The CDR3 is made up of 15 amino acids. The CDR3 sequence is CASGLSRDRGIGYTF. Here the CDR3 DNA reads TGTGCCAGCGGCCTATCCCGGGACAGGGGAATTGGCTACACCTTC. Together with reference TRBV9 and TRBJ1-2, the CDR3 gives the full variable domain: DSGVTQTPKHLITATGQRVTLRCSPRSGDLSVYWYQQSLDQGLQFLIQYYNGEERAKGNILERFSAQQFPDLHSELNLSSLELGDSALYFCASGLSRDRGIGYTFGSGTRLTVV.

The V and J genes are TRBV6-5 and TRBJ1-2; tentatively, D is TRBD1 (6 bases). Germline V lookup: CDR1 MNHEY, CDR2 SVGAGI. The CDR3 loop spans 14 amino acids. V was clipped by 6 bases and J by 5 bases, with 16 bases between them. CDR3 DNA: TGTGCCAGCAGCTCCGACAGGAGAGGGTATGGCTACACCTTC. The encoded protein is CASSSDRRGYGYTF.

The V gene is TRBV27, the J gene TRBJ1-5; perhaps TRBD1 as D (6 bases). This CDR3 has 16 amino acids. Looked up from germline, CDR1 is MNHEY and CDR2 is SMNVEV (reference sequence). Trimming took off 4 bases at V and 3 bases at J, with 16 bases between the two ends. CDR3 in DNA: TGTGCCAGCAGTTCCCAGGGGTCGTTCGACAATCAGCCCCAGCATTTT. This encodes CASSSQGSFDNQPQHF.

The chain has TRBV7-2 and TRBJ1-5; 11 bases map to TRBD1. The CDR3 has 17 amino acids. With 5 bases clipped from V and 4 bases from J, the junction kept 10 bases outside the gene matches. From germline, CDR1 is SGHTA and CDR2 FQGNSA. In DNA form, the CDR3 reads TGTGCCAGCAGCACCGGGACAGGGGGGTGGGGAAATCAGCCCCAGCATTTT. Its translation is CASSTGTGGWGNQPQHF.

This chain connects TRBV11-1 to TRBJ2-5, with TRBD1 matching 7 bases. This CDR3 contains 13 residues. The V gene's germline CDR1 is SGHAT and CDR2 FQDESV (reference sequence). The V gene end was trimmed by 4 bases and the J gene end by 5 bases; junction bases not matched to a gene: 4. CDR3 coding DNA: TGTGCCAGCAGCTCCGGGACAGTGGAGACCCAGTACTTC. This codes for CASSSGTVETQYF.

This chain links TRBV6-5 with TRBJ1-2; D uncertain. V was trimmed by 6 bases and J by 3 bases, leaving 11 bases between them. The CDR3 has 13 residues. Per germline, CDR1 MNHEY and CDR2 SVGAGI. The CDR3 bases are TGTGCCAGCAGGTTATCCGGGGACTATGGCTACACCTTC. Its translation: CASRLSGDYGYTF.

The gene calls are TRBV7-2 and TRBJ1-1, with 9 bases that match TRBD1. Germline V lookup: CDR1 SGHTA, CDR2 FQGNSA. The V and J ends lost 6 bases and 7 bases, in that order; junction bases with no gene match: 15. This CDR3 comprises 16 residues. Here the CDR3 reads CASRTQGADKFGEAFF. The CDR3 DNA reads TGTGCCAGCAGGACACAGGGGGCGGATAAATTCGGTGAAGCTTTCTTT.

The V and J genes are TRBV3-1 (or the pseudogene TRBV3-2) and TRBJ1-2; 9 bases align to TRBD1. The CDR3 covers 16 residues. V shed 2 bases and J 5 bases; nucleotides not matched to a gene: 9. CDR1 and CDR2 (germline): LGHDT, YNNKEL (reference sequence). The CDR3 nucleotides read TGTGCCAGCAGCCAAATGTCGTTGGACAGGGGTTATGGCTACACCTTC. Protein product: CASSQMSLDRGYGYTF.

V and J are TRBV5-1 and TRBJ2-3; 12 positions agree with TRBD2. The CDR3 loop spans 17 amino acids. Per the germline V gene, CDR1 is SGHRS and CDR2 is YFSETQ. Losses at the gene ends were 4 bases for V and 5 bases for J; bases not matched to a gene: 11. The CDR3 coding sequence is TGCGCCAGCAGCCCCTTGACTAGCGGGGGAGGAGTAGATACGCAGTATTTT. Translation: CASSPLTSGGGVDTQYF.

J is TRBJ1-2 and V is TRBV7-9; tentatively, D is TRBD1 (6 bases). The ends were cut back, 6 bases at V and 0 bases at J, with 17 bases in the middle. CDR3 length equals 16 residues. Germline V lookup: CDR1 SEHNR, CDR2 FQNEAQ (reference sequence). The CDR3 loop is CASSRLIRGTNYGYTF. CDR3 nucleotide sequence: TGTGCCAGCAGTCGATTAATCAGGGGCACTAACTATGGCTACACCTTC.

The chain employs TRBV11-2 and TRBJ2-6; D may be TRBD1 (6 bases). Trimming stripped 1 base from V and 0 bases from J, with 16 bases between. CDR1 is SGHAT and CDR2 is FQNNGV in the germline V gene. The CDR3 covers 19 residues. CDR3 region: CASSLVVRGHHSGANVLTF. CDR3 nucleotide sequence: TGTGCCAGCAGCTTAGTGGTCCGGGGACACCACTCTGGGGCCAACGTCCTGACTTTC.

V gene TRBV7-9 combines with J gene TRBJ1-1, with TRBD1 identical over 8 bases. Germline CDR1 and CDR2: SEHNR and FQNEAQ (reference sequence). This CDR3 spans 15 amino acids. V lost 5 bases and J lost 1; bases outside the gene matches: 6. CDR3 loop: CASSARTGKNTEAFF. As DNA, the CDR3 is TGTGCCAGCAGCGCTCGGACAGGGAAGAACACTGAAGCTTTCTTT.

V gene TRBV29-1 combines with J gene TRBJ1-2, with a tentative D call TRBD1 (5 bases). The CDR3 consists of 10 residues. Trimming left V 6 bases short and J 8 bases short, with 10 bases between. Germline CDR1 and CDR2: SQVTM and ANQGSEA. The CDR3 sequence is CSVGLYGYTF. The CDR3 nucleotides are TGCAGCGTGGGGCTATACGGCTACACCTTC.

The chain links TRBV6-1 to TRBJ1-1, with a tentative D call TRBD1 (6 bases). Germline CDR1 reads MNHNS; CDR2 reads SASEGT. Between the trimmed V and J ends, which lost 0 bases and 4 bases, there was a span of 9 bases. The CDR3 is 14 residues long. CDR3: CASSEAGRGTEAFF. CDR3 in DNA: TGTGCCAGCAGTGAAGCGGGCAGGGGCACTGAAGCTTTCTTT.

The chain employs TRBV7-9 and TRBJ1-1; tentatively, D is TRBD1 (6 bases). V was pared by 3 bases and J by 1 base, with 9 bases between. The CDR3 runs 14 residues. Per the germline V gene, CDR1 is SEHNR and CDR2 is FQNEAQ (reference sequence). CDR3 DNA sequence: TGTGCCAGCAGCTTCAGGGGACAGAACACTGAAGCTTTCTTT. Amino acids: CASSFRGQNTEAFF.

Written as DNA, the CDR3 is TGTGCCAGCAGTTACTCAGGGGGAACCTACGAGCAGTACTTC. This encodes CASSYSGGTYEQYF. The chain combines TRBV6-5 with TRBJ2-7, with D perhaps matching TRBD1 (6 bases). The CDR3 spans 14 residues. Germline V gives CDR1 MNHEY, CDR2 SVGAGI. The V end was cut by 0 bases, the J end by 2 bases, with 8 bases between.

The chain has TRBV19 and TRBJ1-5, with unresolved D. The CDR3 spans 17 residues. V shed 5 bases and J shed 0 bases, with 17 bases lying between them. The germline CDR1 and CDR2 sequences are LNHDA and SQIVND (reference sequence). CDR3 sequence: CASSVSLVWASNQPQHF. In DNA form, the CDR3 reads TGTGCCAGTAGTGTATCTTTGGTTTGGGCTAGCAATCAGCCCCAGCATTTT.

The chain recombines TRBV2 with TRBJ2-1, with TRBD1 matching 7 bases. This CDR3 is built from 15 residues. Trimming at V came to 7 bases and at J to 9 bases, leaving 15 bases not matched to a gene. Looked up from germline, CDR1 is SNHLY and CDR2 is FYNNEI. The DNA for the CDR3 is TGTGCCAGCATGACTTACACAGGGGATAGGGGTGAGCAGTTCTTC. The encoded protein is CASMTYTGDRGEQFF.

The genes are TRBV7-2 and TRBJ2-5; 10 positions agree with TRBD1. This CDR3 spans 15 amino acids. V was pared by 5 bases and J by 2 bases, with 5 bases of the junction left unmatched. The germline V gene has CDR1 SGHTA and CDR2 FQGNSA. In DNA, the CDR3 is TGTGCCAGCAGCCACGGACAGGGGGGACAAGAGACCCAGTACTTC. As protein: CASSHGQGGQETQYF. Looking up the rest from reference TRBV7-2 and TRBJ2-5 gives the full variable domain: GAGVSQSPSNKVTEKGKDVELRCDPISGHTALYWYRQSLGQGLEFLIYFQGNSAPDKSGLPSDRFSAERTGGSVSTLTIQRTQQEDSAVYLCASSHGQGGQETQYFGPGTRLLVL.

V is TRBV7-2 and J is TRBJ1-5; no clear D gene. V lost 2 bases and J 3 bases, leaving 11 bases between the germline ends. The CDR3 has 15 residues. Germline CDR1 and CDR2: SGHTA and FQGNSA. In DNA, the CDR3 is TGTGCCAGCAGCTTAACCAGGCAGATCAATCAGCCCCAGCATTTT. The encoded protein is CASSLTRQINQPQHF.

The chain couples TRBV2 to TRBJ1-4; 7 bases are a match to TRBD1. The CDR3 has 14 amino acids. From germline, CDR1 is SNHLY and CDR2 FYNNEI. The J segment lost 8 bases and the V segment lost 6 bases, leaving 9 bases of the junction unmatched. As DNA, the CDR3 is TGTGCCAGCAGCCGTGACAGGGTTGGGGAAAAACTGTTTTTT. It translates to CASSRDRVGEKLFF.

The chain's CDR3 is CASRQGAGDTQYF. In nucleotides, the CDR3 is TGTGCCAGCAGGCAGGGGGCTGGAGATACGCAGTATTTT. The genes are TRBV7-9 and TRBJ2-3; 8 bases are a match to TRBD1. Germline-derived CDR1 and CDR2 are SEHNR and FQNEAQ (reference sequence). J gave up 5 bases and V 6 bases, and 4 bases lay outside the gene matches. The CDR3 consists of 13 residues.

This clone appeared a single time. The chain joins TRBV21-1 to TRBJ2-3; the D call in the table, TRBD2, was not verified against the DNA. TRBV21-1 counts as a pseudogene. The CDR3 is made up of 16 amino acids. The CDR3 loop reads CASSPERGQGTDTQYF. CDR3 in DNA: TGTGCCAGCAGCCCCGAGCGGGGGCAAGGCACAGATACGCAGTATTTT.